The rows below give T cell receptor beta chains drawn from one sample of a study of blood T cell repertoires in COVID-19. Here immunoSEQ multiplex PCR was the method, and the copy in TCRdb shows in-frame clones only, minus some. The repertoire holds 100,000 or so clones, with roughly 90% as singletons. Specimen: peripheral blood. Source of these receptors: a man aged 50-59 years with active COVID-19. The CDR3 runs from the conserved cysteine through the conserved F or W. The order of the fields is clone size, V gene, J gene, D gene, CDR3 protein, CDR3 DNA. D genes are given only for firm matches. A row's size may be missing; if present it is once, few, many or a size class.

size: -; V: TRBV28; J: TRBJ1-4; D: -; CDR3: CATGATNEKLFF; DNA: TGTGCCACAGGGGCAACTAATGAAAAACTGTTTTTT
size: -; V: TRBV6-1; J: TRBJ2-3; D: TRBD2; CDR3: CASSDWTSGTDTQYF; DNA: TGTGCCAGCAGTGATTGGACTAGCGGGACAGATACGCAGTATTTT
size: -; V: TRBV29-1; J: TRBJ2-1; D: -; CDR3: CSVGGEGGGPRYNEQFF; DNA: TGCAGCGTTGGGGGAGAGGGCGGAGGGCCCCGGTACAATGAGCAGTTCTTC
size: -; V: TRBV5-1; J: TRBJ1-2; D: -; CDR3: CASSFLGDYGYTF; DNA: TGCGCCAGCAGCTTTCTCGGGGACTATGGCTACACCTTC
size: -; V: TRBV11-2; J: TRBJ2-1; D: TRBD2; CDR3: CASSLVSGRLNNEQFF; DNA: TGTGCCAGCAGCTTAGTTAGCGGGAGGTTAAACAATGAGCAGTTCTTC
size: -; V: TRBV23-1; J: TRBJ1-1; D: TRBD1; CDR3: CASSHQGATEAFF; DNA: TGCGCCAGCAGTCATCAGGGGGCAACTGAAGCTTTCTTT
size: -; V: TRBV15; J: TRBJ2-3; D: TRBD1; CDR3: CATSRERGQGTISTDTQYF; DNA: TGTGCCACCAGCAGAGAACGTGGACAGGGAACCATTAGCACAGATACGCAGTATTTT
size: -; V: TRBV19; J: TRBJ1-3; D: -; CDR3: CASSKGTPGNTIYF; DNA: TGTGCCAGTAGTAAAGGGACACCAGGAAACACCATATATTTT
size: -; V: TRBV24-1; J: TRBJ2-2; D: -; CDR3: CATSDLGGRGVSTGELFF; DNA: TGTGCCACCAGTGATTTGGGGGGGAGAGGTGTAAGCACCGGGGAGCTGTTTTTT
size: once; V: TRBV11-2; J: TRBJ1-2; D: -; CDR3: CASSPRERNPYYGYTF; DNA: TGTGCCAGCAGCCCGCGGGAGAGAAATCCTTACTATGGCTACACCTTC
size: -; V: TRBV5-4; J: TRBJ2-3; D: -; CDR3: CASSLSGGTDTQYF; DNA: TGTGCCAGCAGCCTGTCCGGGGGCACAGATACGCAGTATTTT
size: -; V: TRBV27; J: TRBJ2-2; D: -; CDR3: CASSSPAGELFF; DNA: TGTGCCAGCAGTTCCCCGGCCGGGGAGCTGTTTTTT
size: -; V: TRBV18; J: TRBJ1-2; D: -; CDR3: CASSPRFSGNGYTF; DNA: TGTGCCAGCTCACCACGATTTTCAGGAAATGGCTACACCTTC
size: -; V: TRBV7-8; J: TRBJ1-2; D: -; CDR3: CASSLDTTPYGYTF; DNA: TGTGCCAGCAGCTTGGACACGACACCCTATGGCTACACCTTC
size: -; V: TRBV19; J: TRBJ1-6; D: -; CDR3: CASSIGDTYNSPLHF; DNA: TGTGCCAGTAGTATCGGCGACACCTATAATTCACCCCTCCACTTT
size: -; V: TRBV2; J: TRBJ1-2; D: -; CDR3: CASSAKQNYGYTF; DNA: TGTGCCAGCAGTGCGAAACAGAACTATGGCTACACCTTC
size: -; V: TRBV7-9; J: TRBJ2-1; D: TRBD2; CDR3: CASSLSLAEYNEQFF; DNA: TGTGCCAGCAGCTTATCCCTAGCGGAATACAATGAGCAGTTCTTC
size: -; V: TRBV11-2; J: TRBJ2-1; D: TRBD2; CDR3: CASSFGTRLSNEQFF; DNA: TGTGCCAGCAGCTTCGGGACTAGGCTTAGCAATGAGCAGTTCTTC
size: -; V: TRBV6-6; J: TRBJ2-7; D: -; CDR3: CASRLIGAYEQYF; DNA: TGTGCCAGCAGGCTTATCGGGGCCTACGAGCAGTACTTC
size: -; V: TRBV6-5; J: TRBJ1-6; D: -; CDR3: CASSYSLNSPLHF; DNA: TGTGCCAGCAGTTACTCTCTAAATTCACCCCTCCACTTT
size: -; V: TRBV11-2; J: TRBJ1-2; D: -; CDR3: CASSLQEYGYTF; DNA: TGTGCCAGCAGCTTACAGGAATATGGCTACACCTTC
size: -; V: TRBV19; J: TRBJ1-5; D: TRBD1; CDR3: CASSTGQVRNQPQHF; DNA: TGTGCCAGTAGTACCGGACAGGTCCGCAATCAGCCCCAGCATTTT
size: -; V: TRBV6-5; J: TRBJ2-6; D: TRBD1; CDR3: CASPEGQGNVLTF; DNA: TGTGCAAGCCCAGAGGGACAGGGGAACGTCCTGACTTTC
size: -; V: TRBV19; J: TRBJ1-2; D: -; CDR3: CASSIDGHNYGYTF; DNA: TGTGCCAGTAGTATAGATGGGCACAACTATGGCTACACCTTC
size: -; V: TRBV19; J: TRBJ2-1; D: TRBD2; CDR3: CASSTGLAGARYYNEQFF; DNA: TGTGCCAGTAGTACGGGACTAGCGGGGGCGAGATACTACAATGAGCAGTTCTTC
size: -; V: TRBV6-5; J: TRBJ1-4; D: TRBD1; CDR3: CASSRDRGHEKLFF; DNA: TGTGCCAGCAGTCGAGACAGGGGGCATGAAAAACTGTTTTTT
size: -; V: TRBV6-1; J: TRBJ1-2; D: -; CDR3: CASSDRYYGHTF; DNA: TGTGCCAGCAGTGACAGATACTATGGCCACACCTTC
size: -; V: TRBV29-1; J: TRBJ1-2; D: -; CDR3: CSVETRASGGGYTF; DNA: TGCAGCGTTGAAACACGGGCTAGCGGAGGAGGCTACACCTTC
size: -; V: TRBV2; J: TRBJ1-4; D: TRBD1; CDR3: CASNPQSGTVEKLFF; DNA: TGTGCCAGCAATCCACAATCCGGGACAGTTGAAAAACTGTTTTTT
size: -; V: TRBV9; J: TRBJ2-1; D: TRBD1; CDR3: CASSETGAGEQFF; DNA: TGTGCCAGCAGCGAAACAGGGGCGGGTGAGCAGTTCTTC
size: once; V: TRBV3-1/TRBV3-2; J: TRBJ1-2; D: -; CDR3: CASSQDEGYGYTF; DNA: TGTGCCAGCAGCCAAGATGAGGGCTATGGCTACACCTTC
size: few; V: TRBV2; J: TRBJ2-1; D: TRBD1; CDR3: CASRRTGRNEQFF; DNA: TGTGCCAGCAGGAGGACAGGAAGGAATGAGCAGTTCTTC
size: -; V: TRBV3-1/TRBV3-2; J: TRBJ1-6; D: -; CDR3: CASSHMGLGRGNSPLHF; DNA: TGTGCCAGCAGCCACATGGGGCTAGGAAGGGGGAATTCACCCCTCCACTTT
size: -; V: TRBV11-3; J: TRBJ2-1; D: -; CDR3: CASSPRLVRVNEQFF; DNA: TGTGCCAGCAGCCCACGACTAGTAAGGGTCAATGAGCAGTTCTTC
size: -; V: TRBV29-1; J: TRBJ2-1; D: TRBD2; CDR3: CSGGTSGTNEQFF; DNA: TGCAGCGGGGGGACTAGCGGGACAAATGAGCAGTTCTTC
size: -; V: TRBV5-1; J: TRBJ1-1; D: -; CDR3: CASSLGSANTEAFF; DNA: TGCGCCAGCAGCTTGGGCAGTGCAAACACTGAAGCTTTCTTT
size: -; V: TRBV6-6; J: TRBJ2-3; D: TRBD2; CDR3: CASSRPLAGDQSDTQYF; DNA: TGTGCCAGCAGCCGACCCCTAGCGGGGGATCAGTCAGATACGCAGTATTTT
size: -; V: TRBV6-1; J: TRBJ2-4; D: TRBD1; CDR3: CASSELQGEKNIQYF; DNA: TGTGCCAGCAGTGAACTTCAGGGGGAAAAAAACATTCAGTACTTC
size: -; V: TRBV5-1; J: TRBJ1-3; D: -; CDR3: CASRDGVKENTIYF; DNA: TGCGCCAGCAGAGACGGAGTTAAGGAAAACACCATATATTTT
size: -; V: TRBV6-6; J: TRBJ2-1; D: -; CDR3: CATSTYEQFF; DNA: TGTGCCACTAGTACGTATGAGCAGTTCTTC
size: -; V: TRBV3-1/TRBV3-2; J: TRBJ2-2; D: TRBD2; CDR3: CASSLGTSGIYTGELFF; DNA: TGTGCCAGCAGCCTAGGGACTAGCGGGATTTACACCGGGGAGCTGTTTTTT
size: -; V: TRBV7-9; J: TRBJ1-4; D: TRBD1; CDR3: CASSLEGTVSEKLFF; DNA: TGTGCCAGCAGCTTAGAAGGGACAGTCTCTGAAAAACTGTTTTTT
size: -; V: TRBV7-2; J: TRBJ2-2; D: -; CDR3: CATSRVGVNTGELFF; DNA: TGTGCCACCTCTAGGGTGGGAGTGAACACCGGGGAGCTGTTTTTT
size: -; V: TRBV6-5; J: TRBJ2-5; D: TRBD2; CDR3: CASRAGGRETQYF; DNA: TGTGCCAGCAGGGCGGGAGGACGAGAGACCCAGTACTTC
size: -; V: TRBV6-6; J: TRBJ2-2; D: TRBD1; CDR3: CASKRDRGTGELFF; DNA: TGTGCCAGCAAGAGGGACAGGGGGACCGGGGAGCTGTTTTTT
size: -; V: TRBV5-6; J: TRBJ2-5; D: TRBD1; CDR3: CASSLGNRGEGETQYF; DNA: TGTGCCAGCAGCTTGGGGAACAGGGGAGAGGGGGAGACCCAGTACTTC
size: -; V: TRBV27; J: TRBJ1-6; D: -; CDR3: CASSFTTLNISPLHF; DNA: TGTGCCAGCAGTTTCACGACATTAAACATTTCACCCCTCCACTTT
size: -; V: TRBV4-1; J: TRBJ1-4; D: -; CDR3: CASSQVTTNEKLFF; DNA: TGCGCCAGCAGCCAAGTTACAACTAATGAAAAACTGTTTTTT
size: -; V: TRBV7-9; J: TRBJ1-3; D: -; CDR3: CASSLGQGNTIYF; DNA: TGTGCCAGCAGCTTAGGGCAGGGTAACACCATATATTTT
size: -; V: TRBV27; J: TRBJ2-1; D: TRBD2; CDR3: CASSFELAGPSSYNEQFF; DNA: TGTGCCAGCAGTTTTGAACTAGCGGGTCCAAGCTCCTACAATGAGCAGTTCTTC
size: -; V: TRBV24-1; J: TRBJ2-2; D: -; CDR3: CATSVQGPGELFF; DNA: TGTGCCACCAGTGTCCAGGGGCCCGGGGAGCTGTTTTTT
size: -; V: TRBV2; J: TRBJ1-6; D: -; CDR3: CASMGEFGYSPLHF; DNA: TGTGCCAGCATGGGAGAGTTCGGATATTCACCCCTCCACTTT